This T cell receptor beta chain was sequenced for a study of immune evolution from preneoplasia to lung adenocarcinoma. Study-level results: Compared with EGFR-mutant or double wild-type lesions, KRAS-mutant nodules were more clonal.

This CDR3 is 16 amino acids long. The ends lost 1 base at V and 6 bases at J; junction bases unmatched: 8. The germline CDR1 and CDR2 sequences are LGHNT and FRNRAP. Macro-dissection enriched premalignant or tumor cells before nucleic acid extraction. About this clone itself: Its antigen is currently unknown.

TCRdb's copy holds only in-frame clones and misses some; the assay was immunoSEQ multiplex PCR. The data contain some 3,400 clones, approximately 80% of them seen just once; the ten biggest clones take up 5% to 6.5%. The sequence came from a person between 70 and 80 years old with lung adenocarcinoma. V and J are TRBV12-5 and TRBJ1-1, with 10 bases aligning to TRBD1. The sample taken for sequencing was FFPE lung adenocarcinoma in situ tissue. CDR3 nucleotide sequence: TGTGCTAGTGGTTTGGAACTAGGACAGGGGGGCGCTGAAGCTTTCTTT. It codes for CASGLELGQGGAEAFF.